This T cell receptor (beta chain) comes out of a study of cytomegalovirus exposure and HLA in healthy donors (dated 2017 in TCRdb). Regarding the study in general: In an earlier analysis of 550 to 750 of the donors, 250 to 300 Gb of sequence data and 100 million or so unique TCR beta sequences from 150 million to 200 million T cells were reported. Approximately 330 gigabases of sequencing data and roughly 80 million unique TCR sequences made up an early release that covered 500 to 700 HLA-typed donors. Of the approximately 400 genotyped donors, more than 75% were placed in the genetic ancestry cluster associated with self-reported Caucasian donors. The aim of the study was to test whether cataloging public T cell receptors could identify signatures of past pathogen exposure. The study used immunosequencing to profile the T cell repertoires of approximately 690 subjects and linked those repertoires to cytomegalovirus serostatus. Besides the first cohort of roughly 640 subjects, a separate validation cohort made up of 120 different subjects was used. To predict cytomegalovirus infection status, the study combined high-throughput TCR immunosequencing, statistical association of individual TCRs with disease status, and machine learning. A later analysis re-examined previously published TCR beta repertoires from more than 600 donors and added high-resolution HLA genotyping to investigate patterns of TCR occurrence. The later analysis used no new phenotypic data to find candidate immune exposures, relying instead on TCR beta sequences and their occurrence across donors. An earlier analysis of approximately 640 of the donors applied high-throughput TCR beta sequencing to assess whether each TCR beta V gene segment acted as functional or pseudogenic. Donor age, sex, ethnicity and CMV serostatus were collected together with the repertoire data. A later genetic analysis used genome-wide SNP genotypes for about 55% of the 666 donors, treating that subset as a discovery cohort. Every repertoire in the discovery cohort had been generated on one and the same sequencing platform. HLA typing covered class I and class II loci at four-digit resolution. Typing coverage differed by locus: A, B, C, DRB1 and DQB1 were typed in about 629-630 donors, DQA1 in 522, DPA1 in 600 to 610, and DPB1 in 472. Because of strong linkage in the cohort, five DR-DQ haplotypes were treated as single units for association and clustering. Among roughly 400 genotyped donors of the cohort, an average of approximately 200,000 unique TCR beta nucleotide sequences was sequenced per donor, of which about 18% were non-productive.

Beyond this particular receptor, the publication reports: The sequencing pipeline was judged likely to have produced a cluster of highly shared sequence variants as a technical artifact. In both the original and validation cohorts, the classifier was reported to diagnose cytomegalovirus status with high specificity and sensitivity. In an earlier analysis of around 600 of the donors, most TCR beta V segments appeared in productive rearrangements about 90% or about 30% of the time, broadly matching IMGT annotations. A further reported finding was that TCR beta sequences accurately predicted the HLA-A and HLA-B alleles for most subjects in the first cohort. The authors suggested that the approach could potentially be generalized to other disease states and immunological phenotypes. Linkage disequilibrium might explain the correlated functional status among segregating V segments, but an unknown experimental factor could not be ruled out. Most TCR sequences were observed very rarely across donors, whereas some public TCRs were present in many individuals. The only immune exposure information available for the cohort was CMV serostatus. In a later genetic analysis, a missense DCLRE1C variant was associated with V-gene and J-gene trimming of TCR beta chains, and the association was replicated in an independent cohort. HLA typing was unavailable for some donors at each locus, so association tests used only the typed subset. A total of fewer than 200 TCR beta chains were listed by the study as associated with cytomegalovirus. According to a later analysis, most CMV-associated TCR beta chains appeared to be HLA-restricted, and the HLA associations seemed to be driven largely by CMV exposure. The 87-base-pair reads could not distinguish some IMGT-functional V segments, including TRBV6-2 and TRBV6-3, so those segments were excluded. Compared with equally common non-associated chains, HLA-associated TCR beta chains in a later analysis were more clonally expanded and had lower generation probabilities. When HLA alleles, especially DR and DQ, strongly co-occurred, TCR associations were difficult to assign to individual alleles. A later analysis found that TCR association rates varied across HLA loci, with DRB1 alleles showing the most associated TCRs and HLA-C alleles the fewest. At a false discovery rate of 0.05, a later analysis linked 16,000 or so TCR beta sequences to specific HLA alleles. In vitro tests confirmed that a few of the cytomegalovirus-associated TCR beta chains recognize cytomegalovirus antigens. Presence/absence analyses assumed roughly uniform sequencing depth across donors, an assumption that may not hold. Compared with the approximately 600-donor mean, donors in an Asian-associated ancestry cluster had fewer N-insertions in productive TCRs, according to a later genetic analysis. Only TCR beta chains were sequenced in this cohort, and the absence of alpha or paired-chain data limited detectable features. Because counts were too low, around 17 rarely observed V segments, including chromosome 9 orphons, were left out of the earlier analysis of about 620 of the donors. According to a later analysis, parvovirus B19, influenza, CMV and Epstein-Barr virus appeared linked to several top co-occurrence clusters.

The cohort was made up of approximately 670 healthy bone marrow donors. At the time of sampling, all cohort members were nominally healthy, though unrecorded immune exposures were likely present. The donor tested CMV seronegative, placing the donor among the 350 to 400 seronegative members of the cohort. Each donor provided a peripheral blood sample, and peripheral blood mononuclear cells were used for TCR beta sequencing. The Qiagen DNeasy Blood Extraction Kit was used to extract genomic DNA from the blood cell samples. With regard to this clone: Its antigen target is currently unknown. The sample holds no much larger clone one base away, and base qualities are not on file.

The method was the immunoSEQ multiplex PCR assay. For the multiplex PCR, a mixture combining 60 forward primers for TCR Vbeta segments and 13 reverse primers for TCR Jbeta segments was used. A multiplex PCR assay on genomic DNA amplified the CDR3 region of rearranged TCR beta genes. Amplified TCR beta libraries were sequenced as 87-base-pair reads on the Illumina HiSeq System. The authors' pipeline ran thus. A later analysis counted some 80 million unique TCR beta chains across the 690 or so repertoires, and approximately 11 million of these chains were shared by at least two donors. Raw reads were error-corrected and collapsed into unique sequences by a nearest-neighbor algorithm in which closely related sequences were merged to remove PCR and sequencing errors. V, D and J gene segments were assigned by aligning CDR3 sequences to IMGT reference sequences. For a sequence to be retained, a match of at least six nucleotides to both a V gene segment and a J gene segment was required. A rearrangement counted as productive if the CDR3 had no stop codons and remained in frame with V and J, and every other rearrangement counted as non-productive. CDR3 was defined according to IMGT convention as the region running from the second conserved V-encoded cysteine to the conserved J-encoded phenylalanine. Sequences without an unambiguous match to a single V gene segment were excluded from the earlier analysis of 500 to 700 of the donors. In an earlier analysis of roughly 600 of the donors, a V segment was called functional when productive rearrangements were above 56.7%, and segregating when the standard deviation between donors exceeded 5%. A statistical classification framework was developed to diagnose cytomegalovirus status using the catalog of TCR beta chain sequences. V and J gene assignment, in a later analysis, came from comparing TCR nucleotide sequences with IMGT/GENE-DB human TR gene sequences. A later analysis assigned CDR3 sequences and most-parsimonious VDJ recombination scenarios with the TCRdist pipeline. A later analysis defined each TCR beta chain by its CDR3 amino acid sequence plus V-gene family, and excluded reads lacking a unique V-gene family. As a way to deal with suspected cross-contamination and a sequencing artifact, a later analysis dropped hundreds of nucleotide sequences that were highly shared and had low generation probability. In a later analysis, a clonal expansion index was calculated for each public chain from normalized within-repertoire ranks of inferred template counts. In a later analysis, generation probabilities were computed using a VDJ recombination model fitted to out-of-frame rearrangements, and the results were checked against IGoR. Hypergeometric tests were used in a later analysis to score TCR-TCR, TCR-HLA and TCR-CMV co-occurrence, with a repertoire-size bias correction applied to the TCR pairs. To estimate false discovery rates, a later analysis permuted the HLA or CMV assignments 20 times. In a later analysis, co-occurring TCRs were grouped with DBSCAN, and TCRdist sequence similarity was added when clustering was performed within HLA-allele-positive subsets. For co-occurrence clustering, repertoires with fewer than 30,000 or more than 120,000 public chains were excluded, along with four to six repertoires with anomalous nucleotide sharing. TCRdb's version of the immuneACCESS table is confined to in-frame rearrangements and falls short of the full clone set. An unresolved V gene accounts for under half of the shortfall where checked; the remainder is of unknown origin. V and J calls and clone size come straight from that table; D and trimming were deduced from the DNA. For this sample the table gives 70,000 or so clones, of which less than 80% were detected only once. Clones ranked in the top ten supply 3% to 3.5% of the sample.

The CDR3 starts with the cysteine, ends with the phenylalanine, and has 15 residues. Only the CDR3 part of the read is kept: 45 bases, read in frame from the first base. V has 4 bases trimmed and J has 4 bases trimmed; junction bases matching no gene number 10. CDR1 and CDR2 (SGHDT, YYEEEE) derive from the germline V gene. The sequence came from a woman in her 50s in good health and CMV-seronegative. The chain links TRBV5-6 with TRBJ1-1, with 7 middle bases fitting TRBD1. The sample was PBMCs. CDR3 sequence: CASSPSPGGFTEAFF. The bases read TGTGCCAGCAGCCCAAGTCCAGGGGGATTCACTGAAGCTTTCTTT.